What follows are 23 T cell receptor beta chains derived from one specimen sequenced in a study of blood T cell repertoires in COVID-19. This table comes from immunoSEQ multiplex PCR, and its TCRdb copy is limited to in-frame clones, with some not included. The repertoire holds tens of thousands of clones, with around 90% as singletons. The source material was peripheral blood. These TCRs come from a man between 50 and 59 years old with COVID-19, enrolled during active disease.

The J gene is TRBJ2-7, the V gene TRBV7-8; 9 nucleotides agree with TRBD1. This CDR3 is 16 amino acids long. The V gene's germline CDR1 is SGHVS and CDR2 FQNEAQ. With 5 bases clipped from V and 4 bases from J, the junction kept 12 bases outside the gene matches. The CDR3 DNA follows: TGTGCCAGCAGCACGCCATCACAGGGGGCGCGGTACGAGCAGTACTTC. As protein: CASSTPSQGARYEQYF. Based on the CDR3 plus reference TRBV7-8 and TRBJ2-7, the full variable domain is GAGVSQSPRYKVAKRGQDVALRCDPISGHVSLFWYQQALGQGPEFLTYFQNEAQLDKSGLPSDRFFAERPEGSVSTLKIQRTQQEDSAVYLCASSTPSQGARYEQYFGPGTRLTVT.

The genes are TRBV2 and TRBJ1-5; tentative D call: TRBD1 (5 bases). Trimming pared 3 bases from V and 5 bases from J, leaving 14 bases between. The CDR3 contains 15 residues. The germline CDR1 and CDR2 sequences are SNHLY and FYNNEI. The CDR3 here is CASSDATDPYQPQHF. CDR3 bases: TGTGCCAGCAGTGATGCGACAGACCCTTATCAGCCCCAGCATTTT.

Only a few counts were recorded for this clone. The rearrangement joins TRBV2 to TRBJ1-1, with D unresolved. There are 12 residues in the CDR3. Trimming stripped 7 bases from V and 5 bases from J, with 11 bases between. The germline gives CDR1 SNHLY, CDR2 FYNNEI. The CDR3 DNA is TGTGCCAGCACTAAGGCGGGGACTGAAGCTTTCTTT. Translation: CASTKAGTEAFF.

The chain links TRBV5-1 to TRBJ1-2, with 7 bases fitting TRBD1. Germline CDR1 and CDR2: SGHRS and YFSETQ. With 0 bases clipped from V and 0 bases from J, the junction kept 2 bases outside the gene matches. The CDR3 loop spans 15 amino acids. The CDR3 bases are TGCGCCAGCAGCTTGGGACAGGGATCTAACTATGGCTACACCTTC. As protein: CASSLGQGSNYGYTF.

V and J are TRBV19 and TRBJ2-2; TRBD1 might be the D (6 bases). Trimming left V 4 bases short and J 3 bases short, with 15 bases between. This CDR3 has 16 amino acids. The germline CDR1 and CDR2 sequences are LNHDA and SQIVND (reference sequence). The CDR3 loop reads CASSRSGHRYTGELFF. The DNA for the CDR3 is TGTGCCAGTAGTAGATCGGGACACCGGTACACCGGGGAGCTGTTTTTT.

The chain recombines TRBV24-1 with TRBJ2-1, with 9 bases lining up with TRBD1. Germline CDR1 and CDR2: KGHDR and SFDVKD. Trimming removed 3 bases from V and 2 bases from J; junction bases left unmatched: 4. The CDR3 consists of 16 residues. The CDR3 DNA reads TGTGCCACCAGTGATGCGACAGGGGGGACCTACAATGAGCAGTTCTTC. This sequence encodes CATSDATGGTYNEQFF.

The V gene is TRBV4-1, the J gene TRBJ2-5, with TRBD2 matching over 8 bases. The germline V gene encodes CDR1 MGHRA and CDR2 YSYEKL. V lost 8 bases to trimming and J lost 5 bases; unmatched junction nucleotides: 10. CDR3 length equals 14 residues. In DNA, the CDR3 is TGCGCCAGCCGGAGGGCTAGCGGGCCCGAGACCCAGTACTTC. Protein sequence: CASRRASGPETQYF.

The gene calls are TRBV6-1 and TRBJ1-1, with TRBD1 matching 9 bases. Losses at the gene ends were 4 bases for V and 1 base for J; bases not matched to a gene: 16. The CDR3 covers 19 residues. Germline V gene lookup returns CDR1 MNHNS and CDR2 SASEGT. The CDR3 DNA sequence: TGTGCCAGCAGTGGTCCGTGGGACAGGGAAAATTTAAGGAACACTGAAGCTTTCTTT. Protein sequence: CASSGPWDRENLRNTEAFF.

Only one count was recorded for this clone. V is TRBV10-3 and J is TRBJ2-5, with D perhaps matching TRBD2 (6 bases). The CDR3 sequence is 14 residues long. V lost 6 bases and J 3 bases, leaving 14 bases between the germline ends. CDR1 is ENHRY and CDR2 is SYGVKD in the germline V gene. CDR3 coding DNA: TGTGCCATCAGAGCGGCCCCGGGGGAAGAGACCCAGTACTTC. Its translation: CAIRAAPGEETQYF.

CDR3 bases: TGCGCCAGCAGCAGCGATCAGGGGGCGAACACTGAAGCTTTCTTT. Translation: CASSSDQGANTEAFF. The V and J genes are TRBV5-1 and TRBJ1-1; 8 nucleotides align to TRBD1. The CDR3 consists of 15 residues. Per the germline V gene, CDR1 is SGHRS and CDR2 is YFSETQ. The trim removed 4 bases at V and 1 base at J, leaving 6 bases unmatched.

The table lists this clone with a few counts. The chain carries TRBV19 and TRBJ1-5; 12 bases fit TRBD1. The CDR3 consists of 18 residues. The germline gives CDR1 LNHDA, CDR2 SQIVND (reference sequence). After removal of 7 bases from V and 2 bases from J, the junction contained 12 bases not matched to a gene. In DNA form, the CDR3 reads TGTGCCAGTAAGAGTGGGACAGGGGGCGGAACAGGCAATCAGCCCCAGCATTTT. Encoded protein: CASKSGTGGGTGNQPQHF.

This chain links TRBV19 with TRBJ1-6; no reliable D call. The CDR3 contains 18 residues. Trimming removed 3 bases from V and 0 bases from J, with 15 bases in between. CDR1 and CDR2 (germline): LNHDA, SQIVND (reference sequence). CDR3 bases: TGTGCCAGTAGTATGATTCCGGTCTTTTCCTCCTATAATTCACCCCTCCACTTT. This sequence encodes CASSMIPVFSSYNSPLHF. Drawing the rest from reference TRBV19 and TRBJ1-6, the complete variable domain is DGGITQSPKYLFRKEGQNVTLSCEQNLNHDAMYWYRQDPGQGLRLIYYSQIVNDFQKGDIAEGYSVSREKKESFPLTVTSAQKNPTAFYLCASSMIPVFSSYNSPLHFGNGTRLTVT.

The chain combines TRBV7-9 with TRBJ2-1; 9 bases map to TRBD2. CDR3 size: 19 residues. Looked up from germline, CDR1 is SEHNR and CDR2 is FQNEAQ (reference sequence). The J segment lost 1 base and the V segment lost 5 bases, leaving 15 bases of the junction unmatched. CDR3 coding DNA: TGTGCCAGCAGCCCCCCGGTGCGCGGGAGGGCCGTATCCTACAATGAGCAGTTCTTC. Amino acid sequence: CASSPPVRGRAVSYNEQFF.

J is TRBJ1-1 and V is TRBV14, with a possible D match to TRBD1 (5 bases). Trimming took off 4 bases at V and 11 bases at J, with 17 bases between the two ends. This CDR3 has 13 residues. CDR1 is SGHDN, CDR2 FVKESK, per germline. The CDR3 protein is CASSRDAGRGAFF. In DNA, the CDR3 is TGTGCCAGCAGCCGAGATGCAGGGCGGGGGGCTTTCTTT.

In DNA form, the CDR3 reads TGTGCCAGCTCACTACTACAGGGGACCACAGATACGCAGTATTTT. This encodes CASSLLQGTTDTQYF. The chain is built from TRBV18 and TRBJ2-3; TRBD1 matches 7 bases. CDR1 is KGHSH, CDR2 LQKENI, per germline. The CDR3 is made up of 15 amino acids. With 4 bases clipped from V and 2 bases from J, the junction kept 6 bases outside the gene matches. Complete variable domain (other parts from reference TRBV18 and TRBJ2-3): NAGVMQNPRHLVRRRGQEARLRCSPMKGHSHVYWYRQLPEEGLKFMVYLQKENIIDESGMPKERFSAEFPKEGPSILRIQQVVRGDSAAYFCASSLLQGTTDTQYFGPGTRLTVL.

The chain joins TRBV28 to TRBJ2-1, with TRBD1 identical over 10 bases. Per the germline V gene, CDR1 is MDHEN and CDR2 is SYDVKM. The V segment lost 5 bases and the J segment 9 bases; nucleotides outside the gene matches: 13. There are 16 residues in the CDR3. The CDR3 nucleotides are TGTGCCAGCAGTCCTTCCGGGACAGGGGCCCTAGGTGAGCAGTTCTTC. It is translated as CASSPSGTGALGEQFF. Full variable domain (missing parts from reference TRBV28 and TRBJ2-1): DVKVTQSSRYLVKRTGEKVFLECVQDMDHENMFWYRQDPGLGLRLIYFSYDVKMKEKGDIPEGYSVSREKKERFSLILESASTNQTSMYLCASSPSGTGALGEQFFGPGTRLTVL.

The chain has TRBV11-1 and TRBJ2-7, with 10 bases aligning to TRBD2. The germline V gene encodes CDR1 SGHAT and CDR2 FQDESV (reference sequence). The CDR3 consists of 15 residues. With V trimmed by 5 bases and J by 2 bases, 6 bases remained unmatched. The CDR3 loop reads CASSVSSGSPYEQYF. CDR3 bases: TGTGCCAGCAGCGTTTCTAGCGGGAGCCCCTACGAGCAGTACTTC. Looking up the rest from reference TRBV11-1 and TRBJ2-7 gives the full variable domain: EAEVAQSPRYKITEKSQAVAFWCDPISGHATLYWYRQILGQGPELLVQFQDESVVDDSQLPKDRFSAERLKGVDSTLKIQPAELGDSAMYLCASSVSSGSPYEQYFGPGTRLTVT.

This chain uses TRBV19 with TRBJ1-2; tentatively, D is TRBD1 (6 bases). In germline, CDR1 is LNHDA, CDR2 SQIVND (reference sequence). Trimming shortened V by 7 bases and J by 4 bases, and 16 bases separated the two germline ends. The CDR3 totals 14 residues. CDR3: CASISTGKTYGYTF. The CDR3 bases are TGTGCCAGTATAAGTACAGGGAAGACCTATGGCTACACCTTC.

This clone appeared a single time. J is TRBJ2-2 and V is TRBV27; D is uncertain. This CDR3 is built from 14 residues. The V gene lost 3 bases and the J gene lost 0 bases, with 5 bases spanning the gap. Germline V gene lookup returns CDR1 MNHEY and CDR2 SMNVEV (reference sequence). CDR3 coding DNA: TGTGCCAGCAGTTTCCGTTCGAACACCGGGGAGCTGTTTTTT. Translated: CASSFRSNTGELFF.

This chain connects TRBV11-2 to TRBJ1-5; a possible D gene is TRBD1 (5 bases). The CDR3 runs 15 residues. Germline CDR1 SGHAT, CDR2 FQNNGV. Trimming took off 1 base at V and 3 bases at J, with 10 bases between the two ends. CDR3 DNA: TGTGCCAGCAGCTTAGGAGTAGGGGTCAATCAGCCCCAGCATTTT. Encoded protein: CASSLGVGVNQPQHF.

In its sample, this clone was seen once. The J gene is TRBJ2-7, the V gene TRBV27, with 9 positions matching TRBD1. Germline trimming cut 0 bases from V and 4 bases from J; bases unmatched to any gene: 7. Germline CDR1 is MNHEY and CDR2 is SMNVEV (reference sequence). CDR3 length equals 16 residues. The CDR3 DNA sequence: TGTGCCAGCAGTTTATCCCCGGGACAGGGTCTTTACGAGCAGTACTTC. Translating gives CASSLSPGQGLYEQYF.

This chain connects TRBV25-1 to TRBJ1-5, with D possibly TRBD1 on 6 matching bases. This CDR3 has 18 residues. CDR1 and CDR2 (germline): MGHDK, SYGVNS. V was clipped by 3 bases and J by 11 bases, with 29 bases between them. CDR3 residues: CASSETYRVLPRLSAQHF. CDR3 bases: TGTGCCAGCAGTGAGACCTACAGGGTTCTTCCTAGATTGTCAGCCCAGCATTTT.

The chain employs TRBV13 and TRBJ1-2; D remains ambiguous. V was trimmed by 4 bases and J by 2 bases, leaving 20 bases between them. This CDR3 region has 17 residues. Germline loops: CDR1 PRHDT, CDR2 FYEKMQ (reference sequence). The CDR3 is CASSWKARESPNYGYTF. The CDR3 region has the DNA TGTGCCAGCAGCTGGAAGGCGAGGGAGTCCCCGAACTATGGCTACACCTTC.